The 10 T cell receptor beta chains reported below all come from one sample, sequenced in a study of identical twins. TCRdb redid the calling of the 5' RACE reads with MiXCR, one entry per CDR3 protein. Among just over 500,000 distinct CDR3 sequences listed, 20% to 25% were seen once. This sample also appeared in a second study, on T cells expressing NK-cell markers.

Sequencing input: CD4+ T cells sorted from blood. All receptors derive from a woman aged 18 to 35 in good health.

This clonotype was seen more than once but under ten times. The genes are TRBV20-1 and TRBJ2-1, with D perhaps assigned TRBD1 or TRBD2 (6 bases each). Between the trimmed V and J ends, which lost 4 bases and 4 bases, there was a span of 14 bases. The CDR3 totals 14 residues. CDR1 is DFQATT and CDR2 is SNEGSKA in the germline V gene (reference sequence). The CDR3 sequence is CSAIFGGQYNEQFF. CDR3 in DNA: TGCAGTGCTATATTTGGGGGGCAGTACAATGAGCAGTTCTTC.

V gene TRBV7-8 combines with J gene TRBJ1-2; 7 bases map to TRBD1. The CDR3 is 18 amino acids. Germline CDR1 SGHVS, CDR2 FQNEAQ. Unmatched junction bases numbered 20, after V lost 0 bases and J lost 10 bases. CDR3 amino acids: CASSLAHRDRENQGDYTF. CDR3 coding DNA: TGTGCCAGCAGCTTAGCCCACCGGGACAGAGAAAACCAAGGGGACTACACCTTC.

This clonotype was seen a handful of times. This chain joins TRBV12-3 or TRBV12-4 and TRBJ2-4, with 12 bases aligning to TRBD2. CDR3 length: 15 residues. The V segment lost 3 bases and the J segment 7 bases; nucleotides outside the gene matches: 4. The CDR3 region is CASSFTGTSGNIQYF. In nucleotides, the CDR3 is TGTGCCAGCAGTTTCACCGGGACTAGCGGGAACATTCAGTACTTC.

This clonotype was counted between two and nine times. The chain joins TRBV10-3 to TRBJ2-3; D is possibly TRBD1 (6 bases). The CDR3 length is 12 residues. V was cut by 6 bases and J by 6 bases, with 10 bases left in between. The germline V gene encodes CDR1 ENHRY and CDR2 SYGVKD. Here the CDR3 DNA reads TGTGCCATCAGCCCAGGGGAGGATACGCAGTATTTT. Its protein product is CAISPGEDTQYF.

A few counts support this clonotype. The chain combines TRBV5-1 with TRBJ2-1; TRBD2 matches at 7 bases. The CDR3 sequence is 14 residues long. Germline V CDR1 and CDR2: SGHRS, YFSETQ. Trimming cost V 4 bases and J 3 bases; bases outside gene matches: 4. The CDR3 sequence is CASSRASGYNEQFF. In nucleotides, the CDR3 is TGCGCCAGCAGCCGGGCTAGCGGCTACAATGAGCAGTTCTTC.

Only a few counts were recorded for this clonotype. The gene calls are TRBV4-3 and TRBJ1-1, with 9 bases aligning to TRBD1. The germline V gene has CDR1 LGHNA and CDR2 YSLEER. The CDR3 spans 14 residues. Trimming cost V 4 bases and J 5 bases; bases outside gene matches: 5. The CDR3 is CASSRHRGRTEAFF. CDR3 DNA sequence: TGCGCCAGCAGCCGCCACAGGGGGCGGACTGAAGCTTTCTTT.

The J gene is TRBJ2-1, the V gene TRBV27, with D possibly TRBD1 on 5 matching bases. Deletions cut 4 bases from V and 5 bases from J, with 9 bases between. Germline V gene data show CDR1 as MNHEY and CDR2 as SMNVEV (reference sequence). The CDR3 is made up of 13 amino acids. CDR3 in amino acids: CASSSGWDNEQFF. Here the CDR3 DNA reads TGTGCCAGCAGTTCAGGGTGGGACAATGAGCAGTTCTTC.

The table lists this clonotype with a few counts. J is TRBJ1-5 and V is TRBV6-1, with a possible D match to TRBD1 (5 bases). This CDR3 is built from 13 residues. Germline assignment: CDR1 MNHNS and CDR2 SASEGT. V lost 5 bases and J 6 bases, leaving 11 bases between the germline ends. The CDR3 DNA is TGTGCCAGCAGTCGGGCAGGGTCTCAGCCCCAGCATTTT. Its protein product is CASSRAGSQPQHF.

This clonotype was observed many times. The genes are TRBV12-3 or TRBV12-4 and TRBJ1-5; D gene ambiguous. Trimming removed 6 bases at V and 7 bases at J, with 19 bases between. CDR3 size: 15 residues. This CDR3 is CASSLTGFRQQPQHF. For the CDR3, the DNA is TGTGCCAGCAGCCTTACCGGGTTTAGGCAGCAGCCCCAGCATTTT.

CDR3 residues: CASSADQQGAYEQYF. Here the CDR3 DNA reads TGCGCCAGCAGCGCCGACCAACAGGGCGCCTACGAGCAGTACTTC. J is TRBJ2-7 and V is TRBV5-1, with D possibly being TRBD1 (6 bases). CDR1 is SGHRS, CDR2 YFSETQ, per germline. There are 15 residues in the CDR3. V lost 4 bases to trimming and J lost 2 bases, with 16 bases between them.